The 8 T cell receptor beta chains presented below share a single source sample, sequenced in a study of regulatory T cells in long-lasting Graves disease. With iRepertoire HTBI primers and Arm-PCR of CDR3 regions, TCR beta libraries were built. In TCRdb, the multiplex PCR reads were re-called with MiXCR into one record per CDR3 protein. The data hold almost 350,000 distinct CDR3 sequences, with around 20% observed a single time. Time point described: persistent/refractory GD, antithyroid drugs over 5 years with positive TRAb. The TCR library was made from RNA extracted from PBMCs. Sample: peripheral blood mononuclear cells (PBMCs), taken when the disease was refractory, from a patient treated with antithyroid drugs. Receptors were obtained from a female donor with Graves disease.

The CDR3 is CASSLTNRVGQETQYF. CDR3 nucleotides: TGTGCCAGCAGCTTGACCAACAGGGTCGGGCAAGAGACCCAGTACTTC. V usage is TRBV9 and J usage is TRBJ2-5, with D tentatively TRBD1 (6 bases). The CDR3 runs to 16 residues. In germline, CDR1 is SGDLS, CDR2 YYNGEE. Trimming cost V 4 bases and J 2 bases, with 18 bases left between them.

This clonotype turned up a few times. V is TRBV6-1 and J is TRBJ2-4; tentative D call: TRBD1 (6 bases). The CDR3 is 18 residues long. Germline values: CDR1 MNHNS, CDR2 SASEGT. The V and J ends lost 6 bases and 1 base respectively, with 22 bases between them. This chain's CDR3 is CASRPDPGDIAAKNIQYF. The DNA of the CDR3 is TGTGCCAGCAGGCCCGATCCAGGGGACATAGCCGCCAAAAACATTCAGTACTTC.

This sequence joins TRBV10-3 and TRBJ2-6, with a possible D match to TRBD2 (7 bases). CDR1 is ENHRY, CDR2 SYGVKD, per germline. The V gene lost 11 bases and the J gene lost 0 bases, with 14 bases spanning the gap. The CDR3 totals 15 residues. CDR3 sequence reads: CAVKGGVSGANVLTF. The CDR3 DNA follows: TGTGCCGTAAAGGGGGGGGTCTCTGGGGCCAACGTCCTGACTTTC.

This clonotype was counted at least ten times. The chain couples TRBV12-3 or TRBV12-4 to TRBJ2-6; 9 bases fit TRBD1. V trimming: 7 bases; J trimming: 8 bases; junction bases outside the gene matches: 18. This CDR3 is built from 18 residues. CDR3 sequence reads: CASTLRQGVASKPNVLTF. Here the CDR3 DNA reads TGTGCCAGCACCTTGCGACAGGGGGTGGCCTCCAAGCCCAACGTCCTGACTTTC.

There are a few counts of this clonotype. The chain carries TRBV13 and TRBJ1-1; D might be TRBD1 (6 bases). Looked up from germline, CDR1 is PRHDT and CDR2 is FYEKMQ (reference sequence). The CDR3 spans 16 residues. V dropped 0 bases and J dropped 7 bases, with 18 bases sitting between them. The chain's CDR3 is CASSLGLWGAPSEAFF. The CDR3, as DNA: TGTGCCAGCAGCTTAGGCCTTTGGGGGGCTCCTAGTGAAGCTTTCTTT.

In this sample, this clonotype turned up many times. This chain uses TRBV7-2 with TRBJ1-2, with 7 bases fitting TRBD1. The V and J ends lost 4 bases and 4 bases, in that order; junction bases with no gene match: 6. From germline, CDR1 is SGHTA and CDR2 FQGNSA. CDR3 length equals 14 residues. CDR3 residues: CASSSGQHTYGYTF. The CDR3 coding sequence is TGTGCCAGCAGCTCGGGACAGCATACCTATGGCTACACCTTC.

This clonotype was counted a few times. The chain has TRBV12-3 or TRBV12-4 and TRBJ1-3, with D uncertain. V was trimmed by 4 bases and J by 0 bases, leaving 10 bases between them. The CDR3 has 15 amino acids. CDR3 coding DNA: TGTGCCAGCAGTTATCATCGAGGCTCTGGAAACACCATATATTTT. This translates into CASSYHRGSGNTIYF.

There are many counts of this clonotype. This chain links TRBV11-2 with TRBJ2-5; 7 bases fit TRBD1. CDR1 SGHAT and CDR2 FQNNGV come from the germline V gene. CDR3 length: 13 amino acids. Losses at the gene ends were 6 bases for V and 5 bases for J; bases not matched to a gene: 6. In nucleotides, the CDR3 is TGTGCCAGCAGGCGAACAGGGGTGGAGACCCAGTACTTC. This encodes CASRRTGVETQYF.